This record covers a single TCR beta chain. What it binds is unknown. CDR1 and CDR2 from the germline V gene are SGDLS and YYNGEE. The CDR3 has 15 amino acids. Trimming removed 4 bases at V and 8 bases at J, with 19 bases between. Libraries were prepared by immunoSEQ multiplex PCR; TCRdb keeps only in-frame clonotypes and omits some of them. The profile shows about 140,000 clones, roughly four fifths of them singletons. This record belongs to a study of cytomegalovirus exposure and HLA in healthy donors. About the research overall: A later analysis reported the 90 to 150 validation repertoires used the same platform as the 550 to 700 first-cohort repertoires.

Findings and limits, study-wide: That first-cohort TCR clusters tended to co-occur in the roughly 110 validation repertoires was found in a later analysis.

The rearrangement uses TRBV9 and TRBJ2-1, with D maybe TRBD1 (6 bases). The sequencing input was PBMCs. The TCR originated in a man aged 25 to 45 in good health and CMV-seropositive. The CDR3 is CASSPQGSPNYEQFF. CDR3 nucleotides: TGTGCCAGCAGCCCTCAGGGGTCACCAAACTATGAGCAGTTCTTC.